This T cell receptor (beta chain) stems from a study of regulatory dendritic cells for organ transplantation. On the study more broadly: Monocytes received vitamin D3 on days 0 and 4, IL-10 on day 4. Dendritic cell cultures received LPS on day 6.

General study results and limits: Mature dendritic cells appeared to drive more memory CD8+ clonal expansion than regulatory ones. The authors noted considerable between-person heterogeneity in alloreactive memory CD8+ cells.

Allogeneic regulatory or mature dendritic cells were co-cultured for under six days with CFSE-labeled sorted T cells at 1:10. Repertoires were generated with immunoSEQ multiplex PCR, while TCRdb's copy carries only in-frame clones and drops some. The table shows 6,000 to 8,500 clones, with 60% to 70% occurring only once. With respect to this clone: The antigen remains unidentified.

Sequencing was done on a sample of memory CD4+ T cells from blood cultured with dendritic cells. Regarding subset: CD45RO+ memory T cells. The sequence was collected from a human donor in good health.

CDR3 DNA: TGTGCCAGCAGTTTATCACGGGTGAACACTGAAGCTTTCTTT. Residues: CASSLSRVNTEAFF. The chain carries TRBV27 and TRBJ1-1; D is unresolved. This CDR3 has 14 amino acids. Trimming stripped 0 bases from V and 0 bases from J, with 5 bases between. The germline V gene has CDR1 MNHEY and CDR2 SMNVEV (reference sequence).